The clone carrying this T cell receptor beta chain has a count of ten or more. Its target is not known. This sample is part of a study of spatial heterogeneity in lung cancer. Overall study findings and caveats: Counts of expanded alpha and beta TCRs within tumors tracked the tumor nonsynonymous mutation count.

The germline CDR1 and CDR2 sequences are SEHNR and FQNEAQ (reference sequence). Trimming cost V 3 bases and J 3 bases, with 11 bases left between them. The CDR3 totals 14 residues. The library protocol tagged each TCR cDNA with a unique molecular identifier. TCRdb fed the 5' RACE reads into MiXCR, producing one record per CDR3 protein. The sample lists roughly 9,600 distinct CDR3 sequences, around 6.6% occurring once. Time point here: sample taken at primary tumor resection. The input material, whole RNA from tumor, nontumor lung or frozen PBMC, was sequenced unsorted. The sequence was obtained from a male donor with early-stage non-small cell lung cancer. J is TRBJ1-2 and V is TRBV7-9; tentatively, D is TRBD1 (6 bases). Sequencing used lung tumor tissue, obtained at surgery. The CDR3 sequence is CASSLGGAYYGYTF. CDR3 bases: TGTGCCAGCAGCTTGGGGGGCGCGTACTATGGCTACACCTTC.